This T cell receptor (beta chain) came from a study of cytomegalovirus exposure and HLA in healthy donors. Study conclusions and caveats: The classifier reportedly diagnosed cytomegalovirus status with high sensitivity and specificity.

Profiled with immunoSEQ multiplex PCR; TCRdb holds only in-frame clones, not every one. The sample records around 95,000 clones, around 85% being singletons. On this clone: The antigen is not known.

The donors were members of the approximately 120-subject validation cohort (separate from the approximately 670-subject first cohort). The CDR3 totals 17 residues. CDR1 is SSHAT, CDR2 FNYEAQ, per germline (reference sequence). V lost 0 bases and J lost 3; bases outside the gene matches: 9. The chain carries TRBV7-7 and TRBJ2-7; TRBD1 matches at 9 bases. This TCR was recovered from a man younger than 30 in good health and CMV-seropositive. Specimen: PBMCs. CDR3 protein: CASSLAMTRQGVYEQYF. The CDR3 DNA reads TGTGCCAGCAGCTTAGCGATGACGAGACAGGGGGTCTACGAGCAGTACTTC.